This entry lists 31 T cell receptor beta chains sequenced from one sample in a study of shared clonotypes between healthy human individuals. The table came from immunoSEQ multiplex PCR; TCRdb's copy has only in-frame clones and leaves some out. The repertoire consists of about 460,000 clones, with about 74% occurring once and the leading ten covering around 11%. Sequenced input: PBMCs. Receptor source: a middle-aged woman in good health. Some clones in this sample may be carry-over from other donors' samples.

The chain joins TRBV19 to TRBJ2-2; TRBD2 matches at 8 bases. Germline CDR1 and CDR2: LNHDA and SQIVND (reference sequence). The CDR3 is 13 amino acids. V shed 7 bases and J 6 bases; nucleotides not matched to a gene: 4. DNA of the CDR3: TGTGCCAGTACCCCGGGAGGGCCCGGGGAGCTGTTTTTT. Its translation: CASTPGGPGELFF. Complete variable domain (other parts from reference TRBV19 and TRBJ2-2): DGGITQSPKYLFRKEGQNVTLSCEQNLNHDAMYWYRQDPGQGLRLIYYSQIVNDFQKGDIAEGYSVSREKKESFPLTVTSAQKNPTAFYLCASTPGGPGELFFGEGSRLTVL.

This chain connects TRBV5-5 to TRBJ2-7, with a possible D match to TRBD2 (6 bases). This CDR3 is 14 amino acids long. Looked up from germline, CDR1 is SGHKS and CDR2 is YYEKEE (reference sequence). V lost 2 bases and J 3 bases, leaving 12 bases between the germline ends. The CDR3 nucleotides read TGTGCCAGCAGCTTAGGCGGGGTCGGCTACGAGCAGTACTTC. The encoded protein is CASSLGGVGYEQYF.

The chain carries TRBV7-9 and TRBJ2-1; TRBD1 matches 7 bases. Germline loops: CDR1 SEHNR, CDR2 FQNEAQ (reference sequence). The CDR3 totals 14 residues. V gave up 2 bases and J gave up 8 bases; unmatched junction bases: 6. The CDR3 bases are TGTGCCAGCAGCTTAACGGGACAGTCACATGAGCAGTTCTTC. Translation: CASSLTGQSHEQFF. The full variable domain, rest sourced from reference TRBV7-9 and TRBJ2-1, is DTGVSQNPRHKITKRGQNVTFRCDPISEHNRLYWYRQTLGQGPEFLTYFQNEAQLEKSRLLSDRFSAERPKGSFSTLEIQRTEQGDSAMYLCASSLTGQSHEQFFGPGTRLTVL.

The count of this clone is one. CDR3 loop: CASRGPRAGELFF. The CDR3 DNA is TGCGCCAGCAGAGGCCCCCGGGCCGGGGAGCTGTTTTTT. The chain carries TRBV5-1 and TRBJ2-2; no firm D call. The germline V gene encodes CDR1 SGHRS and CDR2 YFSETQ. CDR3 length: 13 residues. Trimming took 5 bases from V and 6 from J, leaving 11 bases between them.

The sample holds a few counts of this clone. A far larger clone is only one base removed, so a read error is likely. The chain links TRBV20-1 to TRBJ2-5; D is ambiguous. This CDR3 comprises 11 residues. CDR1 DFQATT and CDR2 SNEGSKA come from the germline V gene (reference sequence). For the CDR3, the DNA is TGCAGCGGACGGTTAGGAGAGACCCAGTACTTC. It is translated as CSGRLGETQYF.

The chain joins TRBV5-4 to TRBJ2-3, with TRBD2 matching 7 bases. The V gene's germline CDR1 is SGHNT and CDR2 YYREEE (reference sequence). V shed 1 base and J 3 bases; nucleotides not matched to a gene: 8. CDR3 length: 16 residues. Written as DNA, the CDR3 is TGTGCCAGCAGCTTGAGGATTGCGGGAGCAACAGATACGCAGTATTTT. It codes for CASSLRIAGATDTQYF.

This clone was seen only a few times. The identical CDR3 is also encoded by other nucleotide sequences in the sample. This sequence joins TRBV5-1 and TRBJ2-5; 12 positions agree with TRBD1. Per germline, CDR1 SGHRS and CDR2 YFSETQ. The ends lost 3 bases at V and 4 bases at J; junction bases unmatched: 4. This CDR3 is 15 amino acids long. CDR3 nucleotides: TGCGCCAGCAGCTCCGGGACAGGGGGCGGAGAGACCCAGTACTTC. This gives the protein CASSSGTGGGETQYF.

CDR3 DNA sequence: TGTGCCAGCAGTTTAAATCTCGGGACAGCCGGGGAGCTGTTTTTT. Amino acid sequence: CASSLNLGTAGELFF. The chain joins TRBV27 to TRBJ2-2; 7 nucleotides align to TRBD1. The V segment lost 2 bases and the J segment 6 bases; nucleotides outside the gene matches: 6. From germline, CDR1 is MNHEY and CDR2 SMNVEV (reference sequence). This CDR3 contains 15 residues.

This clone was counted between two and nine times. The chain couples TRBV19 to TRBJ1-1; 7 bases align to TRBD1. CDR3 length: 15 amino acids. Per germline, CDR1 LNHDA and CDR2 SQIVND (reference sequence). With 8 bases clipped from V and 1 base from J, the junction kept 10 bases outside the gene matches. The CDR3 sequence is CASSPNRDRNTEAFF. The CDR3 DNA reads as TGTGCCAGTTCTCCTAACCGGGACAGGAACACTGAAGCTTTCTTT.

The gene calls are TRBV7-2 and TRBJ2-6; perhaps D is TRBD1 or TRBD2 (5 bases each). CDR1 SGHTA and CDR2 FQGNSA come from the germline V gene. The V end was cut by 4 bases, the J end by 2 bases, with 6 bases between. The CDR3 sequence is 14 residues long. CDR3 nucleotide sequence: TGTGCCAGCAGCTCGGGACCTGGGGCCAACGTCCTGACTTTC. It yields the protein CASSSGPGANVLTF.

The rearrangement uses TRBV7-9 and TRBJ2-3; D may be TRBD2 (5 bases). The CDR3 covers 15 residues. V was cut by 4 bases and J by 4 bases, with 15 bases left in between. Germline V CDR1 and CDR2: SEHNR, FQNEAQ (reference sequence). This CDR3 is CASSSRRLAADTQYF. CDR3 DNA sequence: TGTGCCAGCAGCTCCCGGCGTCTAGCTGCAGATACGCAGTATTTT. Combining the CDR3 with reference TRBV7-9 and TRBJ2-3 gives the whole variable domain DTGVSQNPRHKITKRGQNVTFRCDPISEHNRLYWYRQTLGQGPEFLTYFQNEAQLEKSRLLSDRFSAERPKGSFSTLEIQRTEQGDSAMYLCASSSRRLAADTQYFGPGTRLTVL.

CDR3 nucleotides: TGTGCCAGCCGTGCGCGGACTGAAGCTTTCTTT. Amino acid sequence: CASRARTEAFF. The chain joins TRBV4-2 to TRBJ1-1; no definite D call. CDR1 and CDR2 from the germline V gene are LGHNA and YNFKEQ. The CDR3 length is 11 residues. Between the trimmed V and J ends, which lost 8 bases and 5 bases, there was a span of 9 bases.

Comment on this clone: A far larger clone lies a single base away; this is likely a read error. The chain employs TRBV9 and TRBJ2-3, with D possibly matching TRBD2 (5 bases). The V gene's germline CDR1 is SGDLS and CDR2 YYNGEE. The CDR3 sequence is 15 residues long. Written as DNA, the CDR3 is TGTGCCAGCAGCCTACTACTGGCGGGCACAGATACGCAGTGTTTT. Amino acids: CASSLLLAGTDTQCF. The full variable domain, rest sourced from reference TRBV9 and TRBJ2-3, is DSGVTQTPKHLITATGQRVTLRCSPRSGDLSVYWYQQSLDQGLQFLIQYYNGEERAKGNILERFSAQQFPDLHSELNLSSLELGDSALYFCASSLLLAGTDTQCFGPGTRLTVL.

This clone was detected once. V and J are TRBV5-1 and TRBJ2-1; the match to TRBD2 covers 11 bases. V was clipped by 4 bases and J by 8 bases; unmatched bases: 11. Germline V gene sequence: CDR1 SGHRS, CDR2 YFSETQ. This CDR3 has 16 amino acids. The CDR3 region is CASSPPTSGSFDEQFF. DNA for the CDR3: TGCGCCAGCAGCCCCCCTACTAGCGGGAGTTTCGATGAGCAGTTCTTC. The full variable domain, its missing parts supplied by reference TRBV5-1 and TRBJ2-1, is KAGVTQTPRYLIKTRGQQVTLSCSPISGHRSVSWYQQTPGQGLQFLFEYFSETQRNKGNFPGRFSGRQFSNSRSEMNVSTLELGDSALYLCASSPPTSGSFDEQFFGPGTRLTVL.

J is TRBJ2-3 and V is TRBV28; TRBD2 aligns across 10 bases. Trimming removed 2 bases from V and 0 bases from J; junction bases left unmatched: 14. From germline, CDR1 is MDHEN and CDR2 SYDVKM. This CDR3 is 20 amino acids long. The CDR3 region is CASSLDGLLAGAKSTDTQYF. The CDR3 DNA sequence: TGTGCCAGCAGTTTAGATGGGTTGCTAGCGGGAGCGAAGAGCACAGATACGCAGTATTTT.

This clone came up a few times. The chain uses TRBV27 and TRBJ2-3; no definite D call. CDR3 length: 17 residues. Germline V lookup: CDR1 MNHEY, CDR2 SMNVEV (reference sequence). The V end was cut by 5 bases, the J end by 3 bases, with 21 bases between. As DNA, the CDR3 is TGTGCCAGCAGTACCGTAGGTGGGAAAGGTTGGACAGATACGCAGTATTTT. As protein: CASSTVGGKGWTDTQYF.

Concerning this clone: Other DNA sequences in this specimen translate into the identical CDR3. The V call is TRBV29-1, the J call TRBJ2-7; 7 bases map to TRBD1. The germline V gene has CDR1 SQVTM and CDR2 ANQGSEA. The CDR3 is 15 amino acids. Germline trimming cut 1 base from V and 1 base from J; bases unmatched to any gene: 7. The CDR3 loop reads CSVEGARDSSYEQYF. The CDR3 DNA is TGCAGCGTTGAAGGGGCCCGGGACAGTTCCTACGAGCAGTACTTC.

Points on this clone: A single base is all that separates this from a far larger clone, so a read error is likely. This chain uses TRBV29-1 with TRBJ2-7; 8 nucleotides agree with TRBD1. Germline CDR1 and CDR2: SQVTM and ANQGSEA. V dropped 6 bases and J dropped 6; count of bases not matched to a gene: 7. CDR3 length equals 12 residues. This chain's CDR3 is CSVGQGPAEQYF. The DNA of the CDR3 is TGCAGCGTCGGACAGGGCCCCGCCGAGCAGTACTTC.

This clone is a singleton in its sample. The V and J genes are TRBV6-5 and TRBJ1-5; D is ambiguous. CDR1 MNHEY and CDR2 SVGAGI come from the germline V gene. V shed 2 bases and J shed 4 bases, with 6 bases lying between them. The CDR3 is made up of 13 amino acids. This chain's CDR3 is CASSYDKNQPQHF. For the CDR3, the DNA is TGTGCCAGCAGTTACGATAAAAATCAGCCCCAGCATTTT.

V and J are TRBV5-6 and TRBJ1-1, with D tentatively TRBD1 (5 bases). With 0 bases removed from V and 1 base from J, the gap between germline ends came to 16 bases. CDR1 SGHDT and CDR2 YYEEEE come from the germline V gene. The CDR3 contains 17 residues. The DNA of the CDR3 is TGTGCCAGCAGCTTGGCTTGGGGGTACGGGGAGAACACTGAAGCTTTCTTT. It codes for CASSLAWGYGENTEAFF.

J is TRBJ2-3 and V is TRBV7-3; no clear D gene. V shed 3 bases and J shed 0 bases, with 4 bases lying between them. This CDR3 is 13 amino acids long. Germline CDR1 SGHTA, CDR2 FQGTGA. This CDR3 reads CASSLSSTDTQYF. Written as DNA, the CDR3 is TGTGCCAGCAGCTTGTCTAGCACAGATACGCAGTATTTT.

In this sample, this clone turned up many times. V is TRBV28 and J is TRBJ1-2, with D possibly TRBD1 on 5 matching bases. V gave up 2 bases and J gave up 4 bases, with 8 bases separating them. Germline-derived CDR1 and CDR2 are MDHEN and SYDVKM. The CDR3 extends over 13 amino acids. The CDR3 nucleotides read TGTGCCAGCAGTTTAGGGGCCGGCTATGGCTACACCTTC. This translates into CASSLGAGYGYTF.

This chain uses TRBV7-8 with TRBJ2-7, with 9 bases lining up with TRBD2. The CDR3 is made up of 14 amino acids. After removal of 0 bases from V and 7 bases from J, the junction contained 4 bases not matched to a gene. CDR1 SGHVS and CDR2 FQNEAQ come from the germline V gene. The CDR3 is CASSLAGAGGEQYF. CDR3 in DNA: TGTGCCAGCAGCTTAGCGGGAGCGGGAGGTGAGCAGTACTTC.

The rearrangement joins TRBV5-1 to TRBJ2-2; no clear D. Trimming pared 3 bases from V and 4 bases from J, leaving 13 bases between. The germline V gene encodes CDR1 SGHRS and CDR2 YFSETQ. There are 15 residues in the CDR3. In nucleotides, the CDR3 is TGCGCCAGCAGCTCCAATGGACCATCCACCGGGGAGCTGTTTTTT. Its translation is CASSSNGPSTGELFF.

The V gene is TRBV7-3, the J gene TRBJ2-7; a possible D gene is TRBD1 (5 bases). V dropped 5 bases and J dropped 0 bases, with 11 bases sitting between them. This CDR3 comprises 14 residues. Germline V gene lookup returns CDR1 SGHTA and CDR2 FQGTGA. DNA for the CDR3: TGTGCCAGCAGCCCCGGTAGGGGCTCCTACGAGCAGTACTTC. Translation: CASSPGRGSYEQYF.

The chain joins TRBV28 to TRBJ1-5; no reliable D call. The germline V and J ends were trimmed by 1 base and 5 bases, with 3 bases remaining between them. The germline V gene encodes CDR1 MDHEN and CDR2 SYDVKM. There are 12 residues in the CDR3. The CDR3 sequence: CASSLLYQPQHF. The CDR3 DNA reads as TGTGCCAGCAGTTTATTGTATCAGCCCCAGCATTTT.

The rearrangement uses TRBV27 and TRBJ1-6, with 8 bases lining up with TRBD1. The length of the CDR3 is 15 residues. J lost 7 bases, V lost 4 bases, and 6 bases had no gene match. The germline gives CDR1 MNHEY, CDR2 SMNVEV (reference sequence). The DNA for the CDR3 is TGTGCCAGCAGTTCCTGGACAGGGTACAATTCACCCCTCCACTTT. Residues: CASSSWTGYNSPLHF.

For this clone: A far larger clone is one base from this, pointing to a likely read error. The chain couples TRBV19 to TRBJ1-4, with 7 bases fitting TRBD1. The CDR3 contains 15 residues. Germline CDR1 and CDR2: LNHDA and SQIVND (reference sequence). Written as DNA, the CDR3 is TGTGCCAGTAGTTCCTTTGGGACAGCCTCCGAAAAACTGCTTTTT. The encoded protein is CASSSFGTASEKLLF.

The rearrangement joins TRBV2 to TRBJ2-7, with 8 positions matching TRBD2. The ends lost 6 bases at V and 2 bases at J; junction bases unmatched: 9. This CDR3 region has 15 residues. Germline CDR1 is SNHLY and CDR2 is FYNNEI. The DNA of the CDR3 is TGTGCCAGCAGAAGAACAACTAGCGGTACCTACGAGCAGTACTTC. Amino acids: CASRRTTSGTYEQYF.

The gene calls are TRBV5-1 and TRBJ2-2; 8 nucleotides agree with TRBD1. V was pared by 3 bases and J by 6 bases, with 13 bases of the junction left unmatched. The CDR3 totals 17 residues. Germline loops: CDR1 SGHRS, CDR2 YFSETQ. CDR3 loop: CASSYPDREPPSGELFF. The CDR3 bases are TGCGCCAGCAGCTACCCGGACAGGGAGCCTCCATCCGGGGAGCTGTTTTTT.

This chain joins TRBV27 and TRBJ2-2; perhaps TRBD1 as D (5 bases). CDR1 is MNHEY, CDR2 SMNVEV, per germline (reference sequence). The CDR3 sequence is 18 residues long. The V end was cut by 6 bases, the J end by 1 base, with 21 bases between. The CDR3 DNA follows: TGTGCCAGCAGGATACTCCCGGGCAGGGCTAGGAACACCGGGGAGCTGTTTTTT. This sequence encodes CASRILPGRARNTGELFF.